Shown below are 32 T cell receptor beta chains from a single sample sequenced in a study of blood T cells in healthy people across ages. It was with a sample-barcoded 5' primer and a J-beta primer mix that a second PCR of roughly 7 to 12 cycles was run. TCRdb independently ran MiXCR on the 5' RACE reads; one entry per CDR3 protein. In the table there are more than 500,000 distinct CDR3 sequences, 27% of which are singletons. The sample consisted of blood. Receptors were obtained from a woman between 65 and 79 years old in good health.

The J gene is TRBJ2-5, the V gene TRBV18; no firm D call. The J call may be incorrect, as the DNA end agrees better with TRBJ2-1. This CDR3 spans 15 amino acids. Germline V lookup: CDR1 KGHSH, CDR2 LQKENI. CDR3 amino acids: CASSPSYGDGNEQFF. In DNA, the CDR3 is TGTGCCAGCTCACCATCTTACGGAGATGGGAATGAGCAGTTCTTC.

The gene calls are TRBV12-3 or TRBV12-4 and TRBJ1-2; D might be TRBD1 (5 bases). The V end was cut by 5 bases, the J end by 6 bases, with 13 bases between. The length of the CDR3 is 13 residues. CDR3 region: CASSRTGVNGYTF. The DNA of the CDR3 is TGTGCCAGCAGTCGAACAGGAGTTAATGGCTACACCTTC.

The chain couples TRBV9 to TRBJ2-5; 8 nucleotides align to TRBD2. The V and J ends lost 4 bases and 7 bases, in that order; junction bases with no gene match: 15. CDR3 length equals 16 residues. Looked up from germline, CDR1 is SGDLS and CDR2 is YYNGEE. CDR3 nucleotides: TGTGCCAGCAGCTCGGGGACTAGTTATCAAATTGGGACCCAGTACTTC. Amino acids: CASSSGTSYQIGTQYF.

Here the CDR3 DNA reads TGCGCCAGCAGCTTGGATACCACCTCCTACAATGAGCAGTTCTTC. Translation gives CASSLDTTSYNEQFF. V gene TRBV5-1 combines with J gene TRBJ2-1; D call uncertain. There are 15 residues in the CDR3. Deletions cut 0 bases from V and 0 bases from J, with 7 bases between. From germline, CDR1 is SGHRS and CDR2 YFSETQ.

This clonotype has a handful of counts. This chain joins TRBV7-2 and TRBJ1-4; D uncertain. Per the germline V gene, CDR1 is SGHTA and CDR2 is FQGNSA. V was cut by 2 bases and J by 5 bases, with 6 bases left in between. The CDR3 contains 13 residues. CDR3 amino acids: CASSLYVNEKLFF. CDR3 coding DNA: TGTGCCAGCAGCTTATACGTGAATGAAAAACTGTTTTTT.

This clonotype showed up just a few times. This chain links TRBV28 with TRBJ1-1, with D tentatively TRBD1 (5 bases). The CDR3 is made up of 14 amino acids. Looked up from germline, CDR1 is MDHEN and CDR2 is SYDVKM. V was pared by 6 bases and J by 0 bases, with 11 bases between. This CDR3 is CASRSQGMNTEAFF. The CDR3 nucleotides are TGTGCCAGCAGGAGCCAGGGCATGAACACTGAAGCTTTCTTT.

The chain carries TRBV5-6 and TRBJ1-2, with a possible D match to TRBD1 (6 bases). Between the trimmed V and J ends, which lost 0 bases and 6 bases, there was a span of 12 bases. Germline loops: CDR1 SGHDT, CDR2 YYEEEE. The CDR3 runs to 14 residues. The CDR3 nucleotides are TGTGCCAGCAGCTTGGTTCGGGGGGCGGATGGCTACACCTTC. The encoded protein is CASSLVRGADGYTF.

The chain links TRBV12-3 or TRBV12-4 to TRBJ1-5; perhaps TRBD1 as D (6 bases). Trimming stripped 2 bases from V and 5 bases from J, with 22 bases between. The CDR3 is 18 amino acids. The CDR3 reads CASSLNPQGINKDQPQHF. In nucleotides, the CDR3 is TGTGCCAGCAGTTTAAATCCGCAGGGGATCAATAAAGATCAGCCCCAGCATTTT.

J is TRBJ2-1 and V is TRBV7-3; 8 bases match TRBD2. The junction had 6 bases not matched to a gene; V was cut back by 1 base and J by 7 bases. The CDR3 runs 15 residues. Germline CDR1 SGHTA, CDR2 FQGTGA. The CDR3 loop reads CASSLKSGGPNEQFF. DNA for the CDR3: TGTGCCAGCAGCTTAAAGTCGGGGGGGCCGAATGAGCAGTTCTTC.

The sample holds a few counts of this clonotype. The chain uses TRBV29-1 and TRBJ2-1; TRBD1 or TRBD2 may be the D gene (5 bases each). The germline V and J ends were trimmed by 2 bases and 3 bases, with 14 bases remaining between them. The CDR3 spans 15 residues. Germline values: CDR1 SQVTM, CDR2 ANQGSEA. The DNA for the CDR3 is TGCAGCGTTGAAATGGGACCCGGGATCTACAATGAGCAGTTCTTC. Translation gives CSVEMGPGIYNEQFF.

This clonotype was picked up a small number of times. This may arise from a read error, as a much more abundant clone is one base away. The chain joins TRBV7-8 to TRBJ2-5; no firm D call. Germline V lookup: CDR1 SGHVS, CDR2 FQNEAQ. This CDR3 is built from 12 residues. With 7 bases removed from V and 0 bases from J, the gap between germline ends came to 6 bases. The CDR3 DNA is TGTGCCAGCACCCCGTACCAAGAGACCCAGTACTTC. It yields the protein CASTPYQETQYF. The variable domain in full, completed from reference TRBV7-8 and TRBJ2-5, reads GAGVSQSPRYKVAKRGQDVALRCDPISGHVSLFWYQQALGQGPEFLTYFQNEAQLDKSGLPSDRFFAERPEGSVSTLKIQRTQQEDSAVYLCASTPYQETQYFGPGTRLLVL.

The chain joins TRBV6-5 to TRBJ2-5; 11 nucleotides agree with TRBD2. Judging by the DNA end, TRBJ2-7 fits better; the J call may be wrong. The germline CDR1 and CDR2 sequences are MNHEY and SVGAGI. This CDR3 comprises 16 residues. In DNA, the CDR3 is TGTGCCAGCAGTTACGGGGGACTAGCGGATAATTACGAGCAGTACTTC. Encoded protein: CASSYGGLADNYEQYF.

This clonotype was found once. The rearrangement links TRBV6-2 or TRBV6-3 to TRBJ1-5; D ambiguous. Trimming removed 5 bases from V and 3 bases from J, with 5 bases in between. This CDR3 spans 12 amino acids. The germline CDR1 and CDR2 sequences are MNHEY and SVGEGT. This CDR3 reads CASSRINQPQHF. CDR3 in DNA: TGTGCCAGCAGTAGGATCAATCAGCCCCAGCATTTT.

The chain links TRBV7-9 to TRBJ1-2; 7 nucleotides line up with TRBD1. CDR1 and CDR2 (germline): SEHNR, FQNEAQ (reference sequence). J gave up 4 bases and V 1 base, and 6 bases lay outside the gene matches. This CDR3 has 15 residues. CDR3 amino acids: CASSLVGQVGYGYTF. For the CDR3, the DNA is TGTGCCAGCAGCTTAGTTGGACAGGTTGGCTATGGCTACACCTTC.

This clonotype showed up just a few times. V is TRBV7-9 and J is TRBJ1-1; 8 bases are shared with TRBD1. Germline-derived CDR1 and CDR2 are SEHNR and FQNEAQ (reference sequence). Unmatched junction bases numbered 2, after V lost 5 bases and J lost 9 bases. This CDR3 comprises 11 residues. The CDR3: CASSQGAKAFF. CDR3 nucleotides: TGTGCCAGCAGCCAGGGGGCGAAAGCTTTCTTT.

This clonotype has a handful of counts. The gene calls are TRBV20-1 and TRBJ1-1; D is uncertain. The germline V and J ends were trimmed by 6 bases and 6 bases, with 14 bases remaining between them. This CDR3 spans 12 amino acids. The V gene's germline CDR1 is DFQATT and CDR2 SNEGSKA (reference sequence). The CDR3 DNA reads TGCAGTGCACCGCTGGGCGGGGCTGAAGCTTTCTTT. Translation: CSAPLGGAEAFF.

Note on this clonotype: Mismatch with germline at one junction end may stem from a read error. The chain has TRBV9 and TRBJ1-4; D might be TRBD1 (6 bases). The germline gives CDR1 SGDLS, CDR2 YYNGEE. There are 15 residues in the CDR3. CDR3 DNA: TGTGCCGGCAGCGCGCGAGGGGGGGGTAATGAAAAACTGTTTTTT. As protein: CAGSARGGGNEKLFF.

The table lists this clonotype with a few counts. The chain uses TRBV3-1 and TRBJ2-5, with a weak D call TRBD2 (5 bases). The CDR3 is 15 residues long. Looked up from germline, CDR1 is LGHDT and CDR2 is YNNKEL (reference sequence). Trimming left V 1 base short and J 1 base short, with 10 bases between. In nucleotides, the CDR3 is TGTGCCAGCAGCCAAGCAGCCCTAGCCCAAGAGACCCAGTACTTC. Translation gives CASSQAALAQETQYF.

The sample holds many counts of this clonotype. The CDR3: CSARDQRRGGYNEQFF. DNA of the CDR3: TGCAGTGCTAGAGATCAAAGGCGGGGGGGCTACAATGAGCAGTTCTTC. V usage is TRBV20-1 and J usage is TRBJ2-1, with 9 bases that match TRBD2. V lost 0 bases, J lost 3 bases, and 6 bases stayed unmatched. Germline V gives CDR1 DFQATT, CDR2 SNEGSKA (reference sequence). The CDR3 length is 16 residues.

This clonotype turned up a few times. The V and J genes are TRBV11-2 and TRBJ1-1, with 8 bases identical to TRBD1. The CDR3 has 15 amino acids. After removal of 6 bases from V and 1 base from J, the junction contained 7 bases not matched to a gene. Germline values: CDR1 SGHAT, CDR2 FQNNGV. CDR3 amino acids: CASSIDRGGNTEAFF. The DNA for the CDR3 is TGTGCCAGCAGTATAGACAGGGGAGGGAACACTGAAGCTTTCTTT.

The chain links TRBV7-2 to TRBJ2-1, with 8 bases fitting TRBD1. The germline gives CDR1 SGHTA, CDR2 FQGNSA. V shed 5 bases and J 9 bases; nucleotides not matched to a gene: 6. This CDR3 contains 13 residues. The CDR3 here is CASSRTGFGEQFF. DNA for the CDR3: TGTGCCAGCAGCAGGACAGGGTTCGGTGAGCAGTTCTTC.

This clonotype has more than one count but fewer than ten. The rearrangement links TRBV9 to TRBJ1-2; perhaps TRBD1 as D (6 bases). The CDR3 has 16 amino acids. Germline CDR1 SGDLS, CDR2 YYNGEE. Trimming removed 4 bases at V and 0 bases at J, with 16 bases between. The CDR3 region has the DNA TGTGCCAGCAGCTCACGGACAGACGAAACTAACTATGGCTACACCTTC. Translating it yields CASSSRTDETNYGYTF.

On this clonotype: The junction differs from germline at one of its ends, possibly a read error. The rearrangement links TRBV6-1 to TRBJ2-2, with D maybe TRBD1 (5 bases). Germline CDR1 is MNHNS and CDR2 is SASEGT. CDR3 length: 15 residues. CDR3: CASTEQRGIAGELFF. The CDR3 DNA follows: TGTGCCAGCACTGAACAAAGGGGTATAGCCGGGGAGCTGTTTTTT.

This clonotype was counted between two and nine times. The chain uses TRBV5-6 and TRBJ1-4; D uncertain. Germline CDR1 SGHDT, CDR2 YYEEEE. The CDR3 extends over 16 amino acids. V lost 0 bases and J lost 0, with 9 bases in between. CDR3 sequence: CASSLGPSATNEKLFF. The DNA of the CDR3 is TGTGCCAGCAGCTTGGGACCCTCCGCAACTAATGAAAAACTGTTTTTT.

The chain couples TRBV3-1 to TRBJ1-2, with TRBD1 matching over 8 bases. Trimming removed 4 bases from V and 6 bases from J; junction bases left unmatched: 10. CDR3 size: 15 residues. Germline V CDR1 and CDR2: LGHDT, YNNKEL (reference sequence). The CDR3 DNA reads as TGTGCCAGCAGCCTCACTCCGGGACAGGAACATGGCTACACCTTC. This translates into CASSLTPGQEHGYTF.

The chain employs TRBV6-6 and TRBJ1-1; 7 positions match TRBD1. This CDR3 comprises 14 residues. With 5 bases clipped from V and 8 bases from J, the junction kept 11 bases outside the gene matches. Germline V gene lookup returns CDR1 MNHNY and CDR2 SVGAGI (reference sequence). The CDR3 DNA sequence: TGTGCCAGCAGTGACAAAGGGGGCGGGGGAGAAGCTTTCTTT. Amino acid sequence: CASSDKGGGGEAFF.

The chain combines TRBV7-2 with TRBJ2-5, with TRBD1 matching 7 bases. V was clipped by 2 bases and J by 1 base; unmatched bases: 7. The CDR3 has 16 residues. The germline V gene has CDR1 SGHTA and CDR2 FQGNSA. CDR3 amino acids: CASSLSTRQGQETQYF. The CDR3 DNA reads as TGTGCCAGCAGCTTATCCACCCGACAGGGCCAAGAGACCCAGTACTTC.

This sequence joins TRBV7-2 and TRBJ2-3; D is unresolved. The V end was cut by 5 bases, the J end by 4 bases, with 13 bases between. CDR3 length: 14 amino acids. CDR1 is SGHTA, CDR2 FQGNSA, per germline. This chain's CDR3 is CASSERRSADTQYF. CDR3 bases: TGTGCCAGCAGCGAGCGTCGGAGTGCAGATACGCAGTATTTT.

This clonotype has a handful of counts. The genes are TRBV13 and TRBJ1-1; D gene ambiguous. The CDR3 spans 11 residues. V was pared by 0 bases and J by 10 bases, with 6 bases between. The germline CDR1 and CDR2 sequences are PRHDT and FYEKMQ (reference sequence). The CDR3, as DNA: TGTGCCAGCAGCTTAGGTCTGGGAGCTTTCTTT. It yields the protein CASSLGLGAFF.

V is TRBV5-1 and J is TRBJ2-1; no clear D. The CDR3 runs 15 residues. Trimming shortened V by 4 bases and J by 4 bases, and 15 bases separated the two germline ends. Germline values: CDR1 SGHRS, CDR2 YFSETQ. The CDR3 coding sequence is TGCGCCAGCAGCCCAGCGCGGAATGGATACAATGAGCAGTTCTTC. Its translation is CASSPARNGYNEQFF.

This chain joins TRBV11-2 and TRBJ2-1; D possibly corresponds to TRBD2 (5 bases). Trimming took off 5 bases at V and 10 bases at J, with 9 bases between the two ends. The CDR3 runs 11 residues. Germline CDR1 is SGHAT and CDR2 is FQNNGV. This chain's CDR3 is CASSTRGEQFF. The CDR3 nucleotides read TGTGCCAGCAGCACCCGGGGAGAGCAGTTCTTC.

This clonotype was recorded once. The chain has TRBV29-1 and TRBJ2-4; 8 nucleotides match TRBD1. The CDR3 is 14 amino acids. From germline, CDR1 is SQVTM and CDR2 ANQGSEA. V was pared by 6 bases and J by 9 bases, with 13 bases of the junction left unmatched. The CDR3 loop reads CSVAKTGEKGIQYF. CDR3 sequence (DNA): TGCAGCGTGGCTAAGACAGGGGAAAAAGGCATTCAGTACTTC.